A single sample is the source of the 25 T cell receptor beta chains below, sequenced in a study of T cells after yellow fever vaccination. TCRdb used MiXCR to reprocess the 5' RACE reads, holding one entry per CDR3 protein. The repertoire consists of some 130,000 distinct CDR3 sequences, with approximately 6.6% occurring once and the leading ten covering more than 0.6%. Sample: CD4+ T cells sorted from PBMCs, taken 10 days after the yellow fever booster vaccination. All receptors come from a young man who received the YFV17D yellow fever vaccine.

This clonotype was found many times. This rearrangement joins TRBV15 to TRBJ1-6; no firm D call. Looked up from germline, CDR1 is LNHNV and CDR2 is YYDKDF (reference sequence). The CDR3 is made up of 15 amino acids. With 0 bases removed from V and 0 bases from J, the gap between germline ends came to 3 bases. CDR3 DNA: TGTGCCACCAGCAGAGACGGCTCCTATAATTCACCCCTCCACTTT. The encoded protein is CATSRDGSYNSPLHF.

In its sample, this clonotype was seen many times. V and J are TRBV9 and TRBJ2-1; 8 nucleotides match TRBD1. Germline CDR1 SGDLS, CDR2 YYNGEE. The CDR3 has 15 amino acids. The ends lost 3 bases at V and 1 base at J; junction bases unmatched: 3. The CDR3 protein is CASSENRGSYNEQFF. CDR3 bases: TGTGCCAGCAGCGAGAACAGGGGGTCCTACAATGAGCAGTTCTTC.

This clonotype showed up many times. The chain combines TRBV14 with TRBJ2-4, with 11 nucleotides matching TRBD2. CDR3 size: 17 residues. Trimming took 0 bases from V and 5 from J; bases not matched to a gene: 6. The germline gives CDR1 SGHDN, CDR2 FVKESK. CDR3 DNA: TGTGCCAGCAGCCAAGATGCGGTACTAGCGGGAGAAAACATTCAGTACTTC. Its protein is CASSQDAVLAGENIQYF.

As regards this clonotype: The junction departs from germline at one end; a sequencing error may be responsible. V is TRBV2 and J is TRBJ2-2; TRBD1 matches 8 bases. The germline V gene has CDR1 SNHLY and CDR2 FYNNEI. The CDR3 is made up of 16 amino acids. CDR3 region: CVSSRWGQANTGELFF. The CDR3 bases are TGTGTCAGCAGTCGGTGGGGACAGGCGAACACCGGGGAGCTGTTTTTT.

CDR3 DNA: TGTGCCAGCAGCCAAAGACAGGGGGCTTTCCTACCCTACGAGCAGTACTTC. This gives the protein CASSQRQGAFLPYEQYF. This rearrangement joins TRBV12-3 or TRBV12-4 to TRBJ2-7; 10 positions agree with TRBD1. This CDR3 is 17 amino acids long. Trimming at V came to 6 bases and at J to 2 bases, leaving 13 bases not matched to a gene.

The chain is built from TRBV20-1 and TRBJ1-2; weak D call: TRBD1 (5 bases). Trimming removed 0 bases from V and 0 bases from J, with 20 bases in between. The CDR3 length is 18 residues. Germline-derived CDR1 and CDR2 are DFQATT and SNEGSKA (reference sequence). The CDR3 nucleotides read TGCAGTGCTAGAGAGGGCGTGGGACGCCGAAATCCTAACTATGGCTACACCTTC. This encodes CSAREGVGRRNPNYGYTF.

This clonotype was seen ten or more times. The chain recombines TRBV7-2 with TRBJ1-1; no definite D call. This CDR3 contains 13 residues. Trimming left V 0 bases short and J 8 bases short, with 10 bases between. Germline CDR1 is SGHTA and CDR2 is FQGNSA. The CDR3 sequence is CASSLAPQLEAFF. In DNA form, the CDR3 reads TGTGCCAGCAGCTTAGCCCCCCAGCTCGAAGCTTTCTTT.

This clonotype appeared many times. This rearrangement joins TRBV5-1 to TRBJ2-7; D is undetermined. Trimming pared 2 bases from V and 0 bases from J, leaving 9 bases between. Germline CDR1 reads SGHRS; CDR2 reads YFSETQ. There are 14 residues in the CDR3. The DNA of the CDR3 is TGCGCCAGCAGCTTCAAGACGGCCTCCTACGAGCAGTACTTC. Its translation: CASSFKTASYEQYF.

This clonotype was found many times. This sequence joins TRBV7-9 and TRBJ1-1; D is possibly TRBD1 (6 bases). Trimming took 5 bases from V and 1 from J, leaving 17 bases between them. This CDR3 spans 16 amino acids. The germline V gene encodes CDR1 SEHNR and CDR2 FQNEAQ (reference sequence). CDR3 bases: TGTGCCAGCAGCCGGTCAGGCGGGACACCGAACACTGAAGCTTTCTTT. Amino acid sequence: CASSRSGGTPNTEAFF.

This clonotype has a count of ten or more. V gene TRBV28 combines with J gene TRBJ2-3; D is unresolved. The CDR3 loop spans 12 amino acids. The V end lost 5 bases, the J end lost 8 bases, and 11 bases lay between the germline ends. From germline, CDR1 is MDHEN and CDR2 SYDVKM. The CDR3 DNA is TGTGCCAGCAGTCCCCTCTTGGGTACGCAGTATTTT. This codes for CASSPLLGTQYF.

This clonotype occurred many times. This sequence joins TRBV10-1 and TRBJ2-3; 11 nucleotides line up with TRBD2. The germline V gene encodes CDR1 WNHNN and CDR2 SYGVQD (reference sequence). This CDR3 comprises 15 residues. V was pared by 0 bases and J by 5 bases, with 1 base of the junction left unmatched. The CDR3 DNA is TGCGCCAGCAGTGAGTCTGGACTAGCGGGAGATACGCAGTATTTT. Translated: CASSESGLAGDTQYF.

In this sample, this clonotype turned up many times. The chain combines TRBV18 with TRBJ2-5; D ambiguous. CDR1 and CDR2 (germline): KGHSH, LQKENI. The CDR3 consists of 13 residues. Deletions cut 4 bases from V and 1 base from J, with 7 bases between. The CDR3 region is CASSRGFQETQYF. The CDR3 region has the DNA TGTGCCAGCTCACGCGGCTTCCAAGAGACCCAGTACTTC.

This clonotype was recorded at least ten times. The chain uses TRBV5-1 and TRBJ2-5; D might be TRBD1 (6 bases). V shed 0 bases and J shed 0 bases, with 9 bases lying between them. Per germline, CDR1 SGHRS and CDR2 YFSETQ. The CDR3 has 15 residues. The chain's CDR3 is CASSLAQGNQETQYF. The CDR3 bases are TGCGCCAGCAGCTTGGCACAGGGTAACCAAGAGACCCAGTACTTC.

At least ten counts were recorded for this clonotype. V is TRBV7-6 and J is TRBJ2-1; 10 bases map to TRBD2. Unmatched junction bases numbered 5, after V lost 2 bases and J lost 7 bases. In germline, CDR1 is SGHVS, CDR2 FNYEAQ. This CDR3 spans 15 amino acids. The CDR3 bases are TGTGCCAGCAGCTTAATCCTAGCGGGAGAGAATGAGCAGTTCTTC. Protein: CASSLILAGENEQFF.

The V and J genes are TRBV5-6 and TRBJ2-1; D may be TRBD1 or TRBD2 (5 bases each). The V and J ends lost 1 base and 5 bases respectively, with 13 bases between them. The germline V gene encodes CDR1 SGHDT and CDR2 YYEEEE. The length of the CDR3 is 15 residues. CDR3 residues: CASSLRDWGNNEQFF. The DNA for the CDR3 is TGTGCCAGCAGCTTGCGAGACTGGGGGAACAATGAGCAGTTCTTC. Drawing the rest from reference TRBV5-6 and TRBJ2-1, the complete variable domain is DAGVTQSPTHLIKTRGQQVTLRCSPKSGHDTVSWYQQALGQGPQFIFQYYEEEERQRGNFPDRFSGHQFPNYSSELNVNALLLGDSALYLCASSLRDWGNNEQFFGPGTRLTVL.

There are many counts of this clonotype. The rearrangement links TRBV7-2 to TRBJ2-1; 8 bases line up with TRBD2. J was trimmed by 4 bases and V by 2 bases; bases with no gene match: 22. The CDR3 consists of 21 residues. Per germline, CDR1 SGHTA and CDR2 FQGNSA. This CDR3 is CASSLWGPLQAGEDDYNEQFF. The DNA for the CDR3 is TGTGCCAGCAGCTTATGGGGCCCTCTCCAAGCGGGAGAAGATGATTACAATGAGCAGTTCTTC.

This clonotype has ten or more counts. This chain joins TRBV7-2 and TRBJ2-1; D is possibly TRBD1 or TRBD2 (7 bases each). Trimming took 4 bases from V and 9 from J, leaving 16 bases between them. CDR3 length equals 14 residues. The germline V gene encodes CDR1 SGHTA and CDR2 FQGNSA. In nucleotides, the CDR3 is TGTGCCAGCAGCTCGGGACTATCAGGGGGTGAGCAGTTCTTC. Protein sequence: CASSSGLSGGEQFF. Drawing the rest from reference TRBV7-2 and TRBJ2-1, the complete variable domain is GAGVSQSPSNKVTEKGKDVELRCDPISGHTALYWYRQSLGQGLEFLIYFQGNSAPDKSGLPSDRFSAERTGGSVSTLTIQRTQQEDSAVYLCASSSGLSGGEQFFGPGTRLTVL.

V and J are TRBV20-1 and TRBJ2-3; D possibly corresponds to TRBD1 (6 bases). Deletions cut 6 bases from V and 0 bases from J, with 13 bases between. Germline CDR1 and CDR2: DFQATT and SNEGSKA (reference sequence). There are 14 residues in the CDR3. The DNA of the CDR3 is TGCAGTGCCCTTGGGACAACTAGCACAGATACGCAGTATTTT. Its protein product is CSALGTTSTDTQYF.

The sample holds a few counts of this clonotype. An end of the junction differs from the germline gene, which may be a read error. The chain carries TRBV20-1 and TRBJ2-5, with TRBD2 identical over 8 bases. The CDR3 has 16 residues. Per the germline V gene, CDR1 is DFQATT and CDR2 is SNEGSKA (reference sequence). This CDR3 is CSARDEPGLAWETQYF. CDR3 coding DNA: TGCAGTGCCAGAGATGAGCCAGGACTAGCCTGGGAGACCCAGTACTTC.

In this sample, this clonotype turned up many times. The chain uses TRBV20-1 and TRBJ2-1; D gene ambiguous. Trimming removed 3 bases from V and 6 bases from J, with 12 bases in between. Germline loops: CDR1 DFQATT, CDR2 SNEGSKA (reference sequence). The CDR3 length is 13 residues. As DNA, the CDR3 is TGCAGTGCTAGGAGTCACTCTCGCAATGAGCAGTTCTTC. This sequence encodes CSARSHSRNEQFF.

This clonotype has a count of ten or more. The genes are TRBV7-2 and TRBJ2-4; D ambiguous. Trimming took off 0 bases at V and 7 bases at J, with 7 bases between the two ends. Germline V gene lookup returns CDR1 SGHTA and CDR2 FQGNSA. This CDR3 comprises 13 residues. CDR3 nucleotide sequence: TGTGCCAGCAGCTTAGCGGCTGGGAACATTCAGTACTTC. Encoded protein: CASSLAAGNIQYF.

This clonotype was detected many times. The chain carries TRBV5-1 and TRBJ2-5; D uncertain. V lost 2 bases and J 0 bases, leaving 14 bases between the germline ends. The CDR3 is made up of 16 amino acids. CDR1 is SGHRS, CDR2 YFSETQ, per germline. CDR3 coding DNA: TGCGCCAGCAGCTTCTCAGAAAACATTGACCAAGAGACCCAGTACTTC. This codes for CASSFSENIDQETQYF.

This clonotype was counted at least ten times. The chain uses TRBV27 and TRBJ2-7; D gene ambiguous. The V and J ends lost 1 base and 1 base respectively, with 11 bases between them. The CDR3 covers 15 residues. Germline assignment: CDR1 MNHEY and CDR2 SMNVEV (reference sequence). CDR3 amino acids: CASSLLGLGSYEQYF. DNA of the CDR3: TGTGCCAGCAGTTTATTGGGGTTAGGTTCCTACGAGCAGTACTTC.

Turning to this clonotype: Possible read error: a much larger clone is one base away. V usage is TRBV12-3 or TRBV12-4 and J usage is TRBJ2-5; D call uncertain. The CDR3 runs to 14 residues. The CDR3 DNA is TGTGCCAGCAGTCGAGACACCGACCATGAGACCCAGTACTTC. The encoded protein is CASSRDTDHETQYF.

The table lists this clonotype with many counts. CDR3 nucleotide sequence: TGTGCCAGCAGCCAAGTAGCGGGAGAGACCCAGTACTTC. It translates to CASSQVAGETQYF. The J gene is TRBJ2-5, the V gene TRBV3-1; TRBD2 agrees at 7 bases. Germline-derived CDR1 and CDR2 are LGHDT and YNNKEL (reference sequence). The CDR3 length is 13 residues. V gave up 1 base and J gave up 4 bases; unmatched junction bases: 0.